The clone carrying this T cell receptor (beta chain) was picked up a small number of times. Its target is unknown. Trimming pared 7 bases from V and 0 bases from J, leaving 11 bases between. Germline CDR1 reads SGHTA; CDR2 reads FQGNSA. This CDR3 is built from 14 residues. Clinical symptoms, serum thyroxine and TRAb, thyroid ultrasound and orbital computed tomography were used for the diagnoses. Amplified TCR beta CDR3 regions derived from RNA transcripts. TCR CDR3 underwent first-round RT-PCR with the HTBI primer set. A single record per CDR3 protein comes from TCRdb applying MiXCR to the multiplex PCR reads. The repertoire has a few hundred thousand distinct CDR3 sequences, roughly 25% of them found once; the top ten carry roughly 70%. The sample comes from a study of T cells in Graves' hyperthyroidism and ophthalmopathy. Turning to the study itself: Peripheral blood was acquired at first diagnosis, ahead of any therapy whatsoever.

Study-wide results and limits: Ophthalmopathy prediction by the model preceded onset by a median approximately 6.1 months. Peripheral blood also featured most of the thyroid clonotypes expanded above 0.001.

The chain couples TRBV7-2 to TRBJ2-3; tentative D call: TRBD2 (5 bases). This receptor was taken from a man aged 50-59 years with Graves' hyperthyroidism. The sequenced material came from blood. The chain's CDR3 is CASTQSGSTDTQYF. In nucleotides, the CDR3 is TGTGCCAGCACCCAAAGCGGAAGCACAGATACGCAGTATTTT.